The rows below give T cell receptor beta chains drawn from one sample of a study of identical twins. TCRdb ran MiXCR on the 5' RACE reads and lists one entry per CDR3 protein. This table holds just over 450,000 distinct CDR3 sequences, 12% to 15% found once. This sample also belongs to another study, concerning yellow fever vaccine responses in identical twins.

Sequencing used CD4+ T cells sorted from blood. The receptors here all came from a young woman in good health. The CDR3 runs from the conserved cysteine through the conserved F or W. A D gene is named only where the DNA matches it firmly. Clone size is stated in some rows and not others, as once, few, many or a class when expanded.

d_call	v_call	clone_size	j_call	cdr3_aa	cdr3_nt
-	TRBV6-6	-	TRBJ2-4	CASSFKAENIQYF	TGTGCCAGCAGTTTTAAGGCAGAAAACATTCAGTACTTC
TRBD2	TRBV3-1	many	TRBJ2-1	CASSQGLLAGVPDEQFF	TGTGCCAGCAGCCAAGGCCTACTAGCGGGAGTTCCGGATGAGCAGTTCTTC
-	TRBV11-2	-	TRBJ2-7	CASSLSGTVNEQYF	TGTGCCAGCAGCTTGTCCGGGACCGTCAACGAGCAGTACTTC
-	TRBV20-1	few	TRBJ2-5	CSASGLLETQYF	TGCAGTGCGTCAGGTCTTTTGGAGACCCAGTACTTC
TRBD1	TRBV18	-	TRBJ2-7	CASSPGDRAYEQYF	TGTGCCAGCTCACCAGGTGACAGGGCGTACGAGCAGTACTTC
-	TRBV7-9	few	TRBJ1-4	CASSFFATNEKLFF	TGTGCCAGCAGCTTTTTCGCAACTAATGAAAAACTGTTTTTT
-	TRBV9	-	TRBJ2-7	CASSRQGVGNYEQYF	TGTGCCAGCAGCCGTCAGGGAGTGGGAAACTACGAGCAGTACTTC
TRBD1	TRBV5-1	-	TRBJ1-1	CASRLGQGGTEAFF	TGCGCCAGCAGACTGGGACAGGGGGGCACTGAAGCTTTCTTT
TRBD2	TRBV20-1	-	TRBJ2-2	CSAAALGLAGYGTGELFF	TGCAGTGCTGCGGCGTTGGGACTAGCGGGGTATGGCACCGGGGAGCTGTTTTTT
TRBD2	TRBV10-3	-	TRBJ2-5	CAISAGLARATIEETQYF	TGTGCCATCAGCGCTGGACTAGCGCGTGCCACCATAGAAGAGACCCAGTACTTC
TRBD2	TRBV2	few	TRBJ2-1	CASSEVGLGGYEQFF	TGTGCCAGCAGTGAAGTGGGACTAGGCGGCTATGAGCAGTTCTTC
-	TRBV6-1	-	TRBJ2-3	CASTWADKTGKTDTQYF	TGTGCCAGCACCTGGGCTGATAAAACAGGAAAAACAGATACGCAGTATTTT
TRBD1	TRBV5-1	-	TRBJ1-2	CASSAGQGAGYGYTF	TGCGCCAGCAGCGCAGGACAGGGGGCCGGCTATGGCTACACCTTC
-	TRBV9	-	TRBJ2-1	CASSVVAGQLYNEQFF	TGTGCCAGCAGCGTAGTGGCGGGACAGCTATACAATGAGCAGTTCTTC
TRBD1	TRBV10-3	many	TRBJ1-5	CAISESGQGAFQPQHF	TGTGCCATCAGTGAGTCGGGACAGGGGGCGTTTCAGCCCCAGCATTTT
-	TRBV12-5	-	TRBJ2-2	CASGYRTVNTGELFF	TGTGCTAGTGGTTATCGGACAGTGAACACCGGGGAGCTGTTTTTT
TRBD1	TRBV20-1	-	TRBJ2-5	CSARTGTGLETQYF	TGCAGTGCTAGGACCGGGACAGGGTTGGAGACCCAGTACTTC
TRBD1	TRBV12-3/TRBV12-4	-	TRBJ2-1	CASTLGTGDYNEQFF	TGTGCCAGCACCTTGGGGACAGGGGACTACAATGAGCAGTTCTTC
-	TRBV7-6	few	TRBJ2-3	CASSPRTRWPTQYF	TGTGCCAGCAGCCCTCGGACAAGGTGGCCTACGCAGTATTTT
TRBD1	TRBV5-1	many	TRBJ2-5	CASSSGQGPQETQYF	TGCGCCAGCAGCTCGGGACAGGGCCCCCAAGAGACCCAGTACTTC
TRBD2	TRBV5-1	few	TRBJ2-2	CATGLAGAPGTGELFF	TGCGCCACCGGACTAGCGGGAGCCCCGGGGACCGGGGAGCTGTTTTTT
TRBD2	TRBV3-1	few	TRBJ2-1	CASTGGYNEQFF	TGTGCCAGCACGGGGGGGTACAATGAGCAGTTCTTC
-	TRBV2	-	TRBJ2-6	CASSERVGANVLTF	TGTGCCAGCAGTGAAAGGGTTGGGGCCAACGTCCTGACTTTC
-	TRBV2	few	TRBJ1-6	CASSAGGRAQSNSPLHF	TGTGCCAGCAGTGCGGGAGGGAGGGCCCAATCCAATTCACCCCTCCACTTT
-	TRBV19	-	TRBJ2-3	CASSRVGTDTQYF	TGTGCCAGTAGTCGCGTCGGGACAGATACGCAGTATTTT
TRBD2	TRBV10-3	few	TRBJ2-3	CAINPGLAGEGADTQYF	TGTGCCATCAACCCGGGACTAGCGGGAGAGGGAGCAGATACGCAGTATTTT
-	TRBV11-2	-	TRBJ2-1	CASSLDLPQGRNEQFF	TGTGCCAGCAGCTTAGATCTACCACAGGGCAGGAATGAGCAGTTCTTC
-	TRBV28	few	TRBJ2-1	CASSRGTEYNEQFF	TGTGCCAGCAGCCGCGGGACAGAATACAATGAGCAGTTCTTC
TRBD2	TRBV7-2	-	TRBJ2-5	CASSARTSGIETQYF	TGTGCCAGCAGCGCTAGGACTAGCGGGATAGAGACCCAGTACTTC
TRBD1	TRBV6-2/TRBV6-3	-	TRBJ2-2	CASRTQGAGELFF	TGTGCCAGCAGGACACAGGGGGCCGGGGAGCTGTTTTTT
-	TRBV5-5	-	TRBJ2-7	CAISPRVGVISSYEQYF	TGTGCCATCAGCCCCCGGGTGGGGGTGATTAGCTCCTACGAGCAGTACTTC
TRBD1	TRBV4-2	-	TRBJ2-1	CAISPGTGSNAYNEQFF	TGTGCCATCAGCCCCGGGACAGGGTCCAACGCCTACAATGAGCAGTTCTTC
TRBD1	TRBV7-2	many	TRBJ1-4	CASSSTTDRGEKLFF	TGTGCCAGCAGCTCGACCACGGACAGGGGTGAAAAACTGTTTTTT
-	TRBV12-3/TRBV12-4	-	TRBJ2-7	CASRDRLAQYF	TGTGCCAGCAGGGATAGGCTGGCGCAGTACTTC
-	TRBV28	-	TRBJ2-3	CASSSLGTSTDTQYF	TGTGCCAGCAGTTCACTCGGGACTAGCACAGATACGCAGTATTTT
-	TRBV20-1	-	TRBJ1-6	CSARASGRRDSPLHF	TGCAGTGCTAGAGCCTCGGGGCGCAGGGATTCACCCCTCCACTTT